The rows below give T cell receptor beta chains drawn from one sample of a study of T-cell reconstitution after alpha-beta-depleted transplantation in children. TCRdb analysed the PCR reads with MiXCR anew, one entry per CDR3 protein. This sample has 360,000 or so distinct CDR3 sequences, with roughly 21% found just once. This material consisted of PBMCs from the stem cell graft donor, taken from the stem cell graft. The receptors here all came from a human donor who donated a stem cell graft to a child with acute myeloid leukemia. Both conserved end residues are part of each CDR3. The order of the fields is V gene, J gene, D gene, clone size, CDR3 DNA, CDR3 protein. A D gene is named only where the DNA matches it firmly. Clone size is given for some rows only: seen once, a few or many times, or a class if the clone is expanded.

TRBV4-1,TRBJ2-4,NA,once,TGCGCCAGCAGCCAAGTTTTCCAAAACATTCAGTACTTC,CASSQVFQNIQYF
TRBV4-1,TRBJ2-1,TRBD2,few,TGCGCCAGCAGCCTAACAACCGGGACTAGTTCCAGTGAGCAGTTCTTC,CASSLTTGTSSSEQFF
TRBV29-1,TRBJ2-7,TRBD1,many,TGCAGCGTTGAAGTCGAGAGGGGGCTATCCTACGAGCAGTACTTC,CSVEVERGLSYEQYF
TRBV6-4,TRBJ2-1,NA,NA,TGTGCCAGCAGTGACCCCGGACATTCGAGTGAGCAGTTCTTC,CASSDPGHSSEQFF
TRBV27,TRBJ1-2,NA,NA,TGTGCCAGCAGTCCGGGACCCGGCCAGGACTACACCTTC,CASSPGPGQDYTF
TRBV12-3/TRBV12-4,TRBJ2-1,TRBD1,NA,TGTGCCAGCAGTAGGACAGGGGTTAGGAATGAGCAGTTCTTC,CASSRTGVRNEQFF
TRBV29-1,TRBJ1-4,NA,NA,TGCAGCGTTGGGCCCATGGGGGCTAATGAAAAACTGTTTTTT,CSVGPMGANEKLFF
TRBV20-1,TRBJ2-4,TRBD1,few,TGCAGTGCTACTACGACAGGGTCTTTGTCCAAAAACATTCAGTACTTC,CSATTTGSLSKNIQYF
TRBV30,TRBJ2-3,NA,NA,TGTGCCTGGAGTGTTGGCGACACAGATACGCAGTATTTT,CAWSVGDTDTQYF
TRBV29-1,TRBJ2-5,TRBD2,NA,TGCAGCGTCGCCGGGACTAGCGGGAGGGGAGGGGAGACCCAGTACTTC,CSVAGTSGRGGETQYF
TRBV27,TRBJ2-7,NA,many,TGTGCCAGCAGTTTTAAGTCTACCTACGAGCAGTACTTC,CASSFKSTYEQYF
TRBV20-1,TRBJ2-7,TRBD2,NA,TGCAGTGCTGAGTTGGCTAGCGGGGCCCCCTACGAGCAGTACTTC,CSAELASGAPYEQYF
TRBV29-1,TRBJ1-1,NA,NA,TGCAGCGTTACTAGGACCCGGGGATCAATCGAAGCTTTCTTT,CSVTRTRGSIEAFF
TRBV20-1,TRBJ2-7,TRBD1,few,TGCAGTGCTAGAGTCGCCGTACAGGGGAGCTCCTACGAGCAGTACTTC,CSARVAVQGSSYEQYF
TRBV29-1,TRBJ2-1,TRBD2,NA,TGCAGCGTTGAAGAAATGGGTACTAGCGGGGTTGAGCAGTTCTTC,CSVEEMGTSGVEQFF
TRBV9,TRBJ2-1,TRBD2,few,TGTGCCAGCAGCGTAACCTGGGAGACGGGAGGGCCGGGAATGTATGAGCAGTTCTTC,CASSVTWETGGPGMYEQFF
TRBV20-1,TRBJ2-1,NA,many,TGCAGTGCTAGTATGTATGGTAGGGCCTCCTACAATGAGCAGTTCTTC,CSASMYGRASYNEQFF
TRBV4-3,TRBJ1-1,NA,few,TGCGCCAGCAGCCAGGGCAGGGCCGGAGCAAACACTGAAGCTTTCTTT,CASSQGRAGANTEAFF
TRBV28,TRBJ2-1,NA,few,TGTGCCAGCAGCTTTACTCGGAATGAGCAGTTCTTC,CASSFTRNEQFF
TRBV5-1,TRBJ2-7,NA,NA,TGCGCCAGCAGCGAAAGGGCTACTAGGTACGAGCAGTACTTC,CASSERATRYEQYF
TRBV29-1,TRBJ2-3,NA,many,TGCAGCGTTGAACACCCAGATACGCAGTATTTT,CSVEHPDTQYF
TRBV15,TRBJ2-1,TRBD1,few,TGTGCCACCAGCTTCCGGACAGGGGGTAACAATGAGCAGTTCTTC,CATSFRTGGNNEQFF